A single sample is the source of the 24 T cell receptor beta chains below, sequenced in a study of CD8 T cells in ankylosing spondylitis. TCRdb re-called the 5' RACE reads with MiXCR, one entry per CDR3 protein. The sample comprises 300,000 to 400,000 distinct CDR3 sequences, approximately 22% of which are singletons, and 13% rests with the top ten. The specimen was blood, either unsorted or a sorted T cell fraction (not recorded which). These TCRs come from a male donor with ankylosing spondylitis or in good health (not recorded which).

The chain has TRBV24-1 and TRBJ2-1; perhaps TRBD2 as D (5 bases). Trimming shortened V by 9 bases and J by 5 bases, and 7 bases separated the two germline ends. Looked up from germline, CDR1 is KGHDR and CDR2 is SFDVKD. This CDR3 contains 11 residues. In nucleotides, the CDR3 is TGTGCCACCCGGAGGCACAATGAGCAGTTCTTC. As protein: CATRRHNEQFF.

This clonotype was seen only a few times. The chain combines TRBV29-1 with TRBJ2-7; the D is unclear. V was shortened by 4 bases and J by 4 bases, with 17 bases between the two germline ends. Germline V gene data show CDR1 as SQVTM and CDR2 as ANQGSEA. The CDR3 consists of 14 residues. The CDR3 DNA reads TGCAGCGTTGTACCTGCTGCGGCTCTGTACGAGCAGTACTTC. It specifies CSVVPAAALYEQYF.

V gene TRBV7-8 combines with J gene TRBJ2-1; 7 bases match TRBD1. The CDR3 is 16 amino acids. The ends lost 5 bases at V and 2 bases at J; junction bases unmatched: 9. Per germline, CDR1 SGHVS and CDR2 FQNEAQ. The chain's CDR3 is CASSPPLGQTYNEQFF. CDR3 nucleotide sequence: TGTGCCAGCAGCCCTCCCTTGGGACAGACCTACAATGAGCAGTTCTTC.

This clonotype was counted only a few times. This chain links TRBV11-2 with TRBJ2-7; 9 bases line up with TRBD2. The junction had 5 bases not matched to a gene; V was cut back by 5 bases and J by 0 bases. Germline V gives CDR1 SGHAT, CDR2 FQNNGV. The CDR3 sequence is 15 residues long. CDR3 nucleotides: TGTGCCAGCAGCCGCGGACTAGCGATCTCCTACGAGCAGTACTTC. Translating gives CASSRGLAISYEQYF.

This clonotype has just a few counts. CDR3 sequence: CSVEEVKGSSWAGAGELFF. DNA of the CDR3: TGCAGCGTTGAAGAAGTGAAAGGGTCGAGCTGGGCTGGAGCCGGGGAGCTGTTTTTT. The chain couples TRBV29-1 to TRBJ2-2; no definite D call. CDR3 size: 19 residues. Germline values: CDR1 SQVTM, CDR2 ANQGSEA. V shed 0 bases and J shed 6 bases, with 26 bases lying between them.

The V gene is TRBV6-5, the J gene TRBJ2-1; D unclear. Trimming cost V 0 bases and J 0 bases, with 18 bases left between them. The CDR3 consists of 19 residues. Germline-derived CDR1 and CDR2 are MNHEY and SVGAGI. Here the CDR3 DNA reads TGTGCCAGCAGTTACTCGTCAGGAATTAAGTCTAGCTCCTACAATGAGCAGTTCTTC. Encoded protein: CASSYSSGIKSSSYNEQFF.

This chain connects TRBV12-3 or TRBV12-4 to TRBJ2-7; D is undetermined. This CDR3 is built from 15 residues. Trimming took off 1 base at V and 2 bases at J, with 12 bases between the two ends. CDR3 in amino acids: CASSLGWVAAYEQYF. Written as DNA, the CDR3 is TGTGCCAGCAGTTTAGGGTGGGTCGCAGCCTACGAGCAGTACTTC.

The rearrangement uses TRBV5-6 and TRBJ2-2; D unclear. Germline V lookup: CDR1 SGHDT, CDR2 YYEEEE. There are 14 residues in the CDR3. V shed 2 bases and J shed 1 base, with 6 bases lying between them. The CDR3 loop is CASSFIQNTGELFF. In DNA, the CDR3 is TGTGCCAGCAGCTTCATACAGAACACCGGGGAGCTGTTTTTT. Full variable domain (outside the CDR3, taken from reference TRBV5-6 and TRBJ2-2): DAGVTQSPTHLIKTRGQQVTLRCSPKSGHDTVSWYQQALGQGPQFIFQYYEEEERQRGNFPDRFSGHQFPNYSSELNVNALLLGDSALYLCASSFIQNTGELFFGEGSRLTVL.

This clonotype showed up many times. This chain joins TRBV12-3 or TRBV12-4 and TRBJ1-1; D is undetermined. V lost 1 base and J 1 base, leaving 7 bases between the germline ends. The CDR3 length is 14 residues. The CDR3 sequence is CASSLGGGNTEAFF. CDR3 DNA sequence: TGTGCCAGCAGTTTAGGGGGAGGGAACACTGAAGCTTTCTTT.

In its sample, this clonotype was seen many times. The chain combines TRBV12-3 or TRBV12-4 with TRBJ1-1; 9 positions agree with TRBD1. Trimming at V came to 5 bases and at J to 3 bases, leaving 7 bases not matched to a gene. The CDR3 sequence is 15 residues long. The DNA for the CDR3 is TGTGCCAGCAGTCTTACAGGGGGCTTGGACACTGAAGCTTTCTTT. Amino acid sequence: CASSLTGGLDTEAFF.

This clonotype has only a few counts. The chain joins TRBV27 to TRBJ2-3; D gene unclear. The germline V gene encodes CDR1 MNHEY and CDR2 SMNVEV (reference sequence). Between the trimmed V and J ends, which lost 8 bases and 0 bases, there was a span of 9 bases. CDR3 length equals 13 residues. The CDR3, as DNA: TGTGCCAGCTGCCACGTTAGCACAGATACGCAGTATTTT. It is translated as CASCHVSTDTQYF.

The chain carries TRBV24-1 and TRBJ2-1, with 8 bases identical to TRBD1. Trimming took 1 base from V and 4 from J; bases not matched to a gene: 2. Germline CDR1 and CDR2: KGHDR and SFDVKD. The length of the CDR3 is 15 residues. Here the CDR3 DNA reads TGTGCCACCAGTGATTTCACAGGGGGTTACAATGAGCAGTTCTTC. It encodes CATSDFTGGYNEQFF.

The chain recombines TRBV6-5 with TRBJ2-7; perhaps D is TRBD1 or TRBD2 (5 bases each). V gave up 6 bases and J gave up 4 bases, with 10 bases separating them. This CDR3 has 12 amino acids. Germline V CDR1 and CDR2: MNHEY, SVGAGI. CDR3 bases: TGTGCCAGCAGGACTACAGGTTACGAGCAGTACTTC. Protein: CASRTTGYEQYF.

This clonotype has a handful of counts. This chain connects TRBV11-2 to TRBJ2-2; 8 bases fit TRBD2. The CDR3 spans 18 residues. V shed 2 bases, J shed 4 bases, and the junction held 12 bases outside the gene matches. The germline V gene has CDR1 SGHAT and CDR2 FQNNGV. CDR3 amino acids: CASSLNPPGGGPTGELFF. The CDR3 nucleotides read TGTGCCAGCAGCTTAAACCCTCCGGGGGGGGGCCCCACCGGGGAGCTGTTTTTT.

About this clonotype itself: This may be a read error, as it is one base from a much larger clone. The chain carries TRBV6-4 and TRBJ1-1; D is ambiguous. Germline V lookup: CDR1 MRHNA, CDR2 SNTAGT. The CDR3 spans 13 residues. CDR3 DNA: TGTGCCAACAGTGAAGGACTGAACACTGAAGCTTTCTTT. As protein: CANSEGLNTEAFF.

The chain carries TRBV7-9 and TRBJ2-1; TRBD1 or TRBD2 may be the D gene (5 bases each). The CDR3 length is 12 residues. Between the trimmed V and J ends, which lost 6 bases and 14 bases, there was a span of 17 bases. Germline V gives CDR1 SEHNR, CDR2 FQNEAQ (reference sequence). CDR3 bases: TGTGCCAGCAGGAACCGGGGCCCGGAGAAGTTCTTC. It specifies CASRNRGPEKFF.

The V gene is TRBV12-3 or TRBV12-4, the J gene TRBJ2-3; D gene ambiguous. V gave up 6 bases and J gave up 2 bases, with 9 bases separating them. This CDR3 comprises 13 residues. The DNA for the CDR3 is TGTGCCAGCAGGGGTAGAGTCACAGATACGCAGTATTTT. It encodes CASRGRVTDTQYF.

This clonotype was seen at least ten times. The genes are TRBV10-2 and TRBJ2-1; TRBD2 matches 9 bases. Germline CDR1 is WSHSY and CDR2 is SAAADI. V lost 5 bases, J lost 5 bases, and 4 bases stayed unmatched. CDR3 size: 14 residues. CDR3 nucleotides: TGCGCCAGCAGTCTACTAGCGGGTGACAATGAGCAGTTCTTC. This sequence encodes CASSLLAGDNEQFF.

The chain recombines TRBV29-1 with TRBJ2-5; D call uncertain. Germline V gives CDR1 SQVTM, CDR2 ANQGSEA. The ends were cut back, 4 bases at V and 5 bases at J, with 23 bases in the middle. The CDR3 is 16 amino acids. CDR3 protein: CSVVGDIRPDVETQYF. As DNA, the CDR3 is TGCAGCGTTGTGGGCGATATAAGACCAGACGTCGAGACCCAGTACTTC. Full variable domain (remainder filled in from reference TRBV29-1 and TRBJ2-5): SAVISQKPSRDICQRGTSLTIQCQVDSQVTMMFWYRQQPGQSLTLIATANQGSEATYESGFVIDKFPISRPNLTFSTLTVSNMSPEDSSIYLCSVVGDIRPDVETQYFGPGTRLLVL.

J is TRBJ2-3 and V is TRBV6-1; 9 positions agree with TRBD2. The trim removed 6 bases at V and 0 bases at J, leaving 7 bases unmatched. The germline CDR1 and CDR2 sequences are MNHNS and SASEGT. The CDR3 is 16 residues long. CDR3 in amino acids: CASSPWLAGSTDTQYF. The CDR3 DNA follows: TGTGCCAGCAGCCCCTGGCTAGCGGGGAGCACAGATACGCAGTATTTT.

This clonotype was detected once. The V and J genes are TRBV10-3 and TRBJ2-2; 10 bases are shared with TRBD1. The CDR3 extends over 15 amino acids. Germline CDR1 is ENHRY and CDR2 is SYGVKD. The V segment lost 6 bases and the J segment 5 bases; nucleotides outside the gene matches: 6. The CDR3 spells CAIRNGQGETGELFF. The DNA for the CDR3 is TGTGCCATCAGAAACGGACAGGGGGAGACCGGGGAGCTGTTTTTT.

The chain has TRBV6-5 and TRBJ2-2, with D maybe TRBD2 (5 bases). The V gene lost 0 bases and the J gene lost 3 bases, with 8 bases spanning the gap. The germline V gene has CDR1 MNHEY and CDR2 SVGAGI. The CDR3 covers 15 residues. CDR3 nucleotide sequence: TGTGCCAGCAGTTACTCGATCGGGGACACCGGGGAGCTGTTTTTT. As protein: CASSYSIGDTGELFF.

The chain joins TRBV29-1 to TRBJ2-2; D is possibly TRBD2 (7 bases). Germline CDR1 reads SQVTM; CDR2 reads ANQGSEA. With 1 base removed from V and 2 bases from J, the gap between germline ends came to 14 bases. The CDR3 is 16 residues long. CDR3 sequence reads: CSVEAEGGPNTGELFF. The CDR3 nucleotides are TGCAGCGTTGAAGCAGAGGGGGGGCCCAACACCGGGGAGCTGTTTTTT.

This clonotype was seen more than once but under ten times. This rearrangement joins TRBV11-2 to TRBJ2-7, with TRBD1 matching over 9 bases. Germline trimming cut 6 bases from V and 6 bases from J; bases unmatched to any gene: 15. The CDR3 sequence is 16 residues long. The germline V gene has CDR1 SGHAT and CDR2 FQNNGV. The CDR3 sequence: CASSQTGTGLWSEQYF. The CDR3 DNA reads TGTGCCAGCAGTCAGACAGGGACAGGGTTGTGGAGCGAGCAGTACTTC.